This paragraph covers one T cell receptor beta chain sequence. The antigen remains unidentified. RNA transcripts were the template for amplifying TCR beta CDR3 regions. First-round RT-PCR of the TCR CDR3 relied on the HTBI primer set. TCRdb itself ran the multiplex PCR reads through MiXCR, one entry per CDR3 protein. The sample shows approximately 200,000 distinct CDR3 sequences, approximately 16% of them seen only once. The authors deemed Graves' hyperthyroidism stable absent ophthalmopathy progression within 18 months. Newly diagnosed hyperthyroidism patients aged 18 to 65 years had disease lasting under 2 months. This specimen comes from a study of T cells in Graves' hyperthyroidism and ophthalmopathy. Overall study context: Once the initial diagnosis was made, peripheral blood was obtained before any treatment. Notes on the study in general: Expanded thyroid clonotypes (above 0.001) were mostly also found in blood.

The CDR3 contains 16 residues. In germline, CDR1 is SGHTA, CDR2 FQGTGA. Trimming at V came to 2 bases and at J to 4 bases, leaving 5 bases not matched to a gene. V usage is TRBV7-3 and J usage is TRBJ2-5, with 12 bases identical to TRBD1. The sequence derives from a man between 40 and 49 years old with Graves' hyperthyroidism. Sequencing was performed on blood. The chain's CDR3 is CASSLGGTGGGETQYF. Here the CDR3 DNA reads TGTGCCAGCAGCTTAGGGGGGACAGGGGGCGGAGAGACCCAGTACTTC.